The 3 T cell receptor beta chains listed next were all sequenced from one sample in a study of cytomegalovirus exposure and HLA in healthy donors. The method was immunoSEQ multiplex PCR; TCRdb's version includes in-frame clones alone and lacks a portion of them. The data hold 150,000 to 200,000 clones, with roughly 84% observed a single time. Specimen: PBMCs. Receptor source: a woman under 30 in good health and CMV-seropositive.

The chain joins TRBV9 to TRBJ1-4; 10 bases fit TRBD1. V was pared by 3 bases and J by 9 bases, with 8 bases of the junction left unmatched. CDR1 and CDR2 (germline): SGDLS, YYNGEE. This CDR3 contains 15 residues. The CDR3 DNA follows: TGTGCCAGCAGCGCCCGGACAGGGGGAGATAAAAAACTGTTTTTT. This encodes CASSARTGGDKKLFF.

This CDR3 is CASSPQGPSVGNEQYF. The CDR3 DNA is TGCGCCAGCAGCCCACAGGGGCCGTCGGTTGGGAACGAGCAGTACTTC. The chain carries TRBV4-1 and TRBJ2-7; 7 bases are shared with TRBD1. The CDR3 sequence is 16 residues long. Trimming took 4 bases from V and 5 from J; bases not matched to a gene: 14. Germline values: CDR1 MGHRA, CDR2 YSYEKL.

The rearrangement links TRBV2 to TRBJ2-3; the match to TRBD2 covers 12 bases. From germline, CDR1 is SNHLY and CDR2 FYNNEI. V gave up 6 bases and J gave up 4 bases; unmatched junction bases: 5. The CDR3 loop spans 15 amino acids. CDR3 sequence reads: CASRPLAGGPDTQYF. CDR3 nucleotide sequence: TGTGCCAGCAGACCACTAGCGGGGGGTCCAGATACGCAGTATTTT.